These 28 T cell receptor beta chains came from one sample sequenced in a study of T cells after yellow fever vaccination. Using its own MiXCR run on the 5' RACE reads, TCRdb lists one record per CDR3 protein. This table has 300,000 or so distinct CDR3 sequences, 3% to 4.5% appearing once. This material consisted of PBMCs, taken 5 days after the yellow fever booster vaccination. The receptors originated from a man younger than 35 who received the YFV17D yellow fever vaccine.

This clonotype appeared a few times. This chain uses TRBV20-1 with TRBJ2-1; D ambiguous. V was clipped by 1 base and J by 7 bases, with 11 bases between them. The CDR3 runs 13 residues. In germline, CDR1 is DFQATT, CDR2 SNEGSKA (reference sequence). CDR3: CSARVPVGNEQFF. The CDR3 DNA reads as TGCAGTGCTAGAGTCCCCGTGGGGAATGAGCAGTTCTTC.

The chain uses TRBV20-1 and TRBJ2-2, with D possibly being TRBD1 (6 bases). Germline values: CDR1 DFQATT, CDR2 SNEGSKA (reference sequence). The CDR3 sequence is 13 residues long. V was cut by 5 bases and J by 1 base, with 8 bases left in between. CDR3 residues: CSAPDRNTGELFF. The CDR3 bases are TGCAGTGCTCCGGACAGGAACACCGGGGAGCTGTTTTTT.

This clonotype was observed a few times. The chain joins TRBV24-1 to TRBJ2-1; 9 bases line up with TRBD1. The germline CDR1 and CDR2 sequences are KGHDR and SFDVKD. This CDR3 region has 15 residues. The V gene end was trimmed by 3 bases and the J gene end by 4 bases; junction bases not matched to a gene: 3. The CDR3 nucleotides are TGTGCCACCAGTGATCAGGGACAGGGATACAATGAGCAGTTCTTC. It translates to CATSDQGQGYNEQFF.

This clonotype was detected many times. The rearrangement joins TRBV6-5 to TRBJ2-5; 8 nucleotides match TRBD2. Losses at the gene ends were 7 bases for V and 5 bases for J; bases not matched to a gene: 9. The CDR3 extends over 14 amino acids. Germline lookup yields CDR1 MNHEY and CDR2 SVGAGI. Written as DNA, the CDR3 is TGTGCCAGCAAAGTCCGGGGGGGTTCGGAGACCCAGTACTTC. This gives the protein CASKVRGGSETQYF.

In this sample, this clonotype turned up a few times. The chain couples TRBV7-6 to TRBJ2-1, with D possibly being TRBD2 (7 bases). Germline CDR1 is SGHVS and CDR2 is FNYEAQ. V gave up 1 base and J gave up 8 bases, with 12 bases separating them. The CDR3 consists of 14 residues. CDR3 residues: CASSLVGGRDEQFF. CDR3 coding DNA: TGTGCCAGCAGCTTAGTGGGGGGGCGGGATGAGCAGTTCTTC.

This clonotype has more than one count but fewer than ten. J is TRBJ2-7 and V is TRBV5-5, with 15 bases matching TRBD2. The CDR3 runs to 18 residues. V shed 4 bases and J 1 base; nucleotides not matched to a gene: 9. CDR1 is SGHKS and CDR2 is YYEKEE in the germline V gene (reference sequence). The CDR3 DNA reads as TGTGCCAGCAGCCTGGGACTAGCGGGGGGCCTGACGTCCTACGAGCAGTACTTC. Its protein is CASSLGLAGGLTSYEQYF.

This clonotype appeared a few times. The chain has TRBV5-4 and TRBJ2-5; D may be TRBD2 (5 bases). Trimming cost V 7 bases and J 4 bases, with 17 bases left between them. Germline CDR1 reads SGHNT; CDR2 reads YYREEE (reference sequence). The CDR3 contains 14 residues. CDR3 coding DNA: TGTGCCAGCCGACGGGGAATCGGGTTAGAGACCCAGTACTTC. Its translation: CASRRGIGLETQYF.

This clonotype was found many times. The chain carries TRBV9 and TRBJ2-7, with a possible D match to TRBD2 (5 bases). Germline CDR1 reads SGDLS; CDR2 reads YYNGEE. This CDR3 is built from 15 residues. V dropped 0 bases and J dropped 2 bases, with 12 bases sitting between them. The CDR3 protein is CASSVGPLGTYEQYF. Written as DNA, the CDR3 is TGTGCCAGCAGCGTAGGGCCGCTCGGGACCTACGAGCAGTACTTC. The full variable domain, with the rest looked up from reference TRBV9 and TRBJ2-7, is DSGVTQTPKHLITATGQRVTLRCSPRSGDLSVYWYQQSLDQGLQFLIQYYNGEERAKGNILERFSAQQFPDLHSELNLSSLELGDSALYFCASSVGPLGTYEQYFGPGTRLTVT.

This clonotype appeared many times. This chain uses TRBV7-9 with TRBJ2-6; D remains ambiguous. CDR1 SEHNR and CDR2 FQNEAQ come from the germline V gene (reference sequence). This CDR3 has 17 amino acids. With 1 base removed from V and 1 base from J, the gap between germline ends came to 11 bases. CDR3 amino acids: CASSLGDLISGANVLTF. CDR3 in DNA: TGTGCCAGCAGCTTAGGGGATTTAATTTCTGGGGCCAACGTCCTGACTTTC.

This clonotype occurred many times. V and J are TRBV7-2 and TRBJ2-1; no reliable D call. The V and J ends lost 4 bases and 6 bases respectively, with 10 bases between them. Germline values: CDR1 SGHTA, CDR2 FQGNSA. The CDR3 totals 13 residues. CDR3 sequence: CASSSSSGNEQFF. The CDR3 DNA sequence: TGTGCCAGCAGCTCTTCTTCCGGCAATGAGCAGTTCTTC.

The genes are TRBV10-3 and TRBJ1-5; perhaps TRBD1 as D (5 bases). Trimming removed 8 bases at V and 5 bases at J, with 13 bases between. The CDR3 is 13 amino acids. In germline, CDR1 is ENHRY, CDR2 SYGVKD. CDR3 nucleotide sequence: TGTGCCATCGGGGTAGGGGAGTATCAGCCCCAGCATTTT. Translating it yields CAIGVGEYQPQHF.

V gene TRBV20-1 combines with J gene TRBJ1-1, with D unclear. This CDR3 is built from 14 residues. V shed 3 bases and J shed 0 bases, with 11 bases lying between them. Germline CDR1 DFQATT, CDR2 SNEGSKA (reference sequence). This CDR3 reads CSARVGNMNTEAFF. As DNA, the CDR3 is TGCAGTGCTAGGGTGGGTAACATGAACACTGAAGCTTTCTTT.

The chain uses TRBV12-3 or TRBV12-4 and TRBJ2-1; D unresolved. CDR3 length equals 13 residues. The V gene lost 2 bases and the J gene lost 5 bases, with 7 bases spanning the gap. The CDR3 bases are TGTGCCAGCAGTTTAAACAGCCACAATGAGCAGTTCTTC. It encodes CASSLNSHNEQFF.

This clonotype was counted a few times. This chain links TRBV12-3 or TRBV12-4 with TRBJ2-1, with a tentative D call TRBD1 (5 bases). The CDR3 consists of 12 residues. Trimming removed 6 bases at V and 6 bases at J, with 9 bases between. The CDR3 DNA reads TGTGCCAGCAGCGGAGACAGCAATGAGCAGTTCTTC. Protein sequence: CASSGDSNEQFF.

CDR3 residues: CATSRGGGQPQHF. CDR3 nucleotides: TGTGCCACCAGCAGAGGGGGTGGGCAGCCCCAGCATTTT. The chain combines TRBV15 with TRBJ1-5; D gene uncertain. Trimming shortened V by 1 base and J by 7 bases, and 8 bases separated the two germline ends. CDR1 and CDR2 from the germline V gene are LNHNV and YYDKDF (reference sequence). The CDR3 has 13 residues.

This clonotype was seen a few times. The chain is built from TRBV4-3 and TRBJ2-1; the D is unclear. The V and J ends lost 0 bases and 6 bases respectively, with 12 bases between them. CDR1 and CDR2 (germline): LGHNA, YSLEER. The CDR3 is 15 amino acids. CDR3 bases: TGCGCCAGCAGCCAAGATCACGGGCTTTCCAATGAGCAGTTCTTC. It translates to CASSQDHGLSNEQFF.

The chain joins TRBV7-2 to TRBJ2-5; 9 bases fit TRBD1. The ends lost 0 bases at V and 5 bases at J; junction bases unmatched: 7. The V gene's germline CDR1 is SGHTA and CDR2 FQGNSA. This CDR3 comprises 16 residues. The CDR3 loop reads CASSLAATGGGETQYF. DNA of the CDR3: TGTGCCAGCAGCTTAGCAGCAACAGGGGGCGGTGAGACCCAGTACTTC.

The V call is TRBV15, the J call TRBJ1-2, with D unclear. Per the germline V gene, CDR1 is LNHNV and CDR2 is YYDKDF (reference sequence). The CDR3 covers 15 residues. V gave up 2 bases and J gave up 3 bases, with 13 bases separating them. CDR3 DNA: TGTGCCACCAGCAGACGGGCAGGAACCTACTATGGCTACACCTTC. This translates into CATSRRAGTYYGYTF.

This clonotype has ten or more counts. This chain links TRBV5-1 with TRBJ2-2, with D unclear. Deletions cut 2 bases from V and 2 bases from J, with 10 bases between. Germline V gene lookup returns CDR1 SGHRS and CDR2 YFSETQ. The CDR3 contains 15 residues. CDR3 sequence reads: CASSFLDLNTGELFF. The DNA of the CDR3 is TGCGCCAGCAGCTTTTTGGACCTTAACACCGGGGAGCTGTTTTTT.

This clonotype was observed a handful of times. The CDR3 here is CASSLAYRGAGNEQFF. CDR3 DNA: TGTGCCAGCAGCTTAGCGTACAGGGGGGCGGGCAATGAGCAGTTCTTC. The genes are TRBV7-8 and TRBJ2-1; 8 bases fit TRBD1. CDR3 length: 16 residues. V lost 0 bases to trimming and J lost 6 bases; unmatched junction nucleotides: 7. Germline CDR1 and CDR2: SGHVS and FQNEAQ. Using reference TRBV7-8 and TRBJ2-1 for the parts outside the CDR3, the full variable domain is GAGVSQSPRYKVAKRGQDVALRCDPISGHVSLFWYQQALGQGPEFLTYFQNEAQLDKSGLPSDRFFAERPEGSVSTLKIQRTQQEDSAVYLCASSLAYRGAGNEQFFGPGTRLTVL.

This clonotype was observed many times. This chain joins TRBV4-3 and TRBJ2-2; no reliable D call. This CDR3 region has 16 residues. CDR1 is LGHNA and CDR2 is YSLEER in the germline V gene. V was shortened by 0 bases and J by 6 bases, with 14 bases between the two germline ends. The CDR3 nucleotides are TGCGCCAGCAGCCAAGAAGGCGTCGGTGGGGCCGGGGAGCTGTTTTTT. It codes for CASSQEGVGGAGELFF.

This clonotype was picked up a small number of times. CDR3 sequence: CASSYAFRSNEKLFF. CDR3 sequence (DNA): TGTGCCAGCAGTTACGCTTTCCGTTCTAATGAAAAACTGTTTTTT. This chain uses TRBV6-6 with TRBJ1-4, with no clear D. The CDR3 runs to 15 residues. V was shortened by 2 bases and J by 3 bases, with 10 bases between the two germline ends. Germline CDR1 MNHNY, CDR2 SVGAGI (reference sequence).

The table lists this clonotype with a few counts. J is TRBJ2-1 and V is TRBV4-3; 10 bases match TRBD2. Germline loops: CDR1 LGHNA, CDR2 YSLEER. The CDR3 consists of 17 residues. Trimming took 0 bases from V and 5 from J; bases not matched to a gene: 7. In nucleotides, the CDR3 is TGCGCCAGCAGCCAAGAGCCTAGCGGGGGCCACAACAATGAGCAGTTCTTC. Its translation: CASSQEPSGGHNNEQFF.

The rearrangement uses TRBV12-3 or TRBV12-4 and TRBJ1-1; 8 bases agree with TRBD1. The CDR3 spans 14 residues. With V trimmed by 2 bases and J by 4 bases, 3 bases remained unmatched. This CDR3 is CASSLIDRGTEAFF. CDR3 nucleotide sequence: TGTGCCAGCAGTTTAATTGACAGGGGCACTGAAGCTTTCTTT.

This clonotype was recorded many times. A junction boundary mismatches the germline segment, possibly from a read error. The rearrangement links TRBV10-3 to TRBJ2-7; D uncertain. CDR1 is ENHRY and CDR2 is SYGVKD in the germline V gene. This CDR3 is 8 amino acids long. The CDR3 coding sequence is TGTGCCATCAGTGAGGAATGGTTC. As protein: CAISEEWF.

In this sample, this clonotype turned up many times. The CDR3 region has the DNA TGTGCCAGCTCACCACTAGGAGGAGTCACAGATACGCAGTATTTT. This codes for CASSPLGGVTDTQYF. The genes are TRBV18 and TRBJ2-3, with D possibly matching TRBD2 (5 bases). Germline V gene data show CDR1 as KGHSH and CDR2 as LQKENI. The V gene lost 1 base and the J gene lost 2 bases, with 10 bases spanning the gap. The CDR3 length is 15 residues. Full variable domain (outside the CDR3, taken from reference TRBV18 and TRBJ2-3): NAGVMQNPRHLVRRRGQEARLRCSPMKGHSHVYWYRQLPEEGLKFMVYLQKENIIDESGMPKERFSAEFPKEGPSILRIQQVVRGDSAAYFCASSPLGGVTDTQYFGPGTRLTVL.

This clonotype was picked up a small number of times. The chain joins TRBV2 to TRBJ2-1; D not resolved. V gave up 2 bases and J gave up 4 bases, with 6 bases separating them. This CDR3 region has 13 residues. Germline values: CDR1 SNHLY, CDR2 FYNNEI. This chain's CDR3 is CASSEWLYNEQFF. DNA for the CDR3: TGTGCCAGCAGTGAATGGTTGTACAATGAGCAGTTCTTC.

The rearrangement links TRBV7-3 to TRBJ2-7; TRBD2 aligns across 8 bases. Germline V gives CDR1 SGHTA, CDR2 FQGTGA. Trimming cost V 2 bases and J 2 bases; bases outside gene matches: 8. This CDR3 comprises 16 residues. CDR3 residues: CASSLASGGFPYEQYF. The DNA of the CDR3 is TGTGCCAGCAGCTTAGCCAGCGGGGGATTTCCCTACGAGCAGTACTTC.